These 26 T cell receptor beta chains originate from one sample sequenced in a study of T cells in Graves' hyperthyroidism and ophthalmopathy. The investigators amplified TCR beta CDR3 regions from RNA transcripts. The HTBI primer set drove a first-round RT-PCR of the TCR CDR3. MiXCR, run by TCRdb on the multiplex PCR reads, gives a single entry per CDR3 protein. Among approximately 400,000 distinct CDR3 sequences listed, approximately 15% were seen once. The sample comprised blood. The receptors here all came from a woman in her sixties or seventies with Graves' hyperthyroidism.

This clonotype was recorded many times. CDR3 bases: TGCAGCGTTGGGAGGGTCCTGAACACTGAAGCTTTCTTT. It specifies CSVGRVLNTEAFF. This rearrangement joins TRBV29-1 to TRBJ1-1; unclear D gene. CDR1 and CDR2 (germline): SQVTM, ANQGSEA. The CDR3 is 13 amino acids. The V gene lost 4 bases and the J gene lost 0 bases, with 9 bases spanning the gap.

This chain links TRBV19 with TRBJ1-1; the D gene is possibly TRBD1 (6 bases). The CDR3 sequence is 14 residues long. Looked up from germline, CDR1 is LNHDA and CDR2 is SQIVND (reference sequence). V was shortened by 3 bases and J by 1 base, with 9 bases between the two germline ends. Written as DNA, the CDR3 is TGTGCCAGTAGTATGGGGGGGCAGAACACTGAAGCTTTCTTT. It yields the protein CASSMGGQNTEAFF.

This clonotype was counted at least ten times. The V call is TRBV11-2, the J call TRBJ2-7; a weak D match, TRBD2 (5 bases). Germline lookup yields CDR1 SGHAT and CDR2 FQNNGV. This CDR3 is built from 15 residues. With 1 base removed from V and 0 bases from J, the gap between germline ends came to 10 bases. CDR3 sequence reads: CASSLAPGSSYEQYF. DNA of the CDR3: TGTGCCAGCAGCTTAGCCCCGGGAAGCTCCTACGAGCAGTACTTC.

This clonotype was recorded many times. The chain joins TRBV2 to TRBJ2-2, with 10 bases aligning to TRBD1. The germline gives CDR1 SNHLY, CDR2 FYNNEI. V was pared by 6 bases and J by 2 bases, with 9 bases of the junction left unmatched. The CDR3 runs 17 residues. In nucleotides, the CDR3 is TGTGCCAGCAGGCATCACCGGGACAGGGGAAACACCGGGGAGCTGTTTTTT. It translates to CASRHHRDRGNTGELFF.

CDR3 protein: CASSIGLAKVSYNEQFF. The CDR3 nucleotides read TGCGCCAGCAGCATCGGACTAGCAAAGGTATCTTACAATGAGCAGTTCTTC. The V gene is TRBV5-1, the J gene TRBJ2-1, with 8 bases matching TRBD2. There are 17 residues in the CDR3. Germline lookup yields CDR1 SGHRS and CDR2 YFSETQ. V lost 4 bases to trimming and J lost 4 bases; unmatched junction nucleotides: 13.

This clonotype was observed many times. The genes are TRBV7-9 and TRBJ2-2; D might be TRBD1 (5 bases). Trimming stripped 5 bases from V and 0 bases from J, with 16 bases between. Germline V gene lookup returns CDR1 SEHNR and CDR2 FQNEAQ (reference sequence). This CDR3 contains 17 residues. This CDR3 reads CASSKRGQGSNTGELFF. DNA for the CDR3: TGTGCCAGCAGCAAAAGGGGTCAGGGATCGAACACCGGGGAGCTGTTTTTT.

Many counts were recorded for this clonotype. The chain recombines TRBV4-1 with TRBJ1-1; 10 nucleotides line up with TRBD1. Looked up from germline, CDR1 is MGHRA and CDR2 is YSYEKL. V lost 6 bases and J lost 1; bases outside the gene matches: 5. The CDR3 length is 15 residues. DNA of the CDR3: TGCGCCAGCAGACGACAGGGGGCGAGGAACACTGAAGCTTTCTTT. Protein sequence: CASRRQGARNTEAFF.

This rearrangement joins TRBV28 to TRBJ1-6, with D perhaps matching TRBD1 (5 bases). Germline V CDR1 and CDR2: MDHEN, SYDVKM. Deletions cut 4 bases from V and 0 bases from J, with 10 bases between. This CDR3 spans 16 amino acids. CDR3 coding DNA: TGTGCCAGCAGTTCGGGGGTTGGCTCCTATAATTCACCCCTCCACTTT. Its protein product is CASSSGVGSYNSPLHF.

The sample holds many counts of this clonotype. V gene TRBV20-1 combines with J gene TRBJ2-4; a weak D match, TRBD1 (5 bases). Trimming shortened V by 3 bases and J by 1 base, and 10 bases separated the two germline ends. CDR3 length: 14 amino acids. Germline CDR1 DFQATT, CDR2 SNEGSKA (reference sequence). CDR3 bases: TGCAGTGCTAGTTTATCAGGGGCCAAAAACATTCAGTACTTC. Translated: CSASLSGAKNIQYF.

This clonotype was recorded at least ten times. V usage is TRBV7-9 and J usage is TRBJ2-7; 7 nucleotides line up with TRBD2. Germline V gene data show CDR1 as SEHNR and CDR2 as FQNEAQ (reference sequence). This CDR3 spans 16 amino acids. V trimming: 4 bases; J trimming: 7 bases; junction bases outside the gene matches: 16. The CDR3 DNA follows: TGTGCCAGCAGCTCCTTAAACAGCGGGGTCGAAGGGGAGCAGTACTTC. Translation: CASSSLNSGVEGEQYF.

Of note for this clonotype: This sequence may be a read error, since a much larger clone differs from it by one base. The CDR3 region is CASGLYGDYGYTF. Written as DNA, the CDR3 is TGTGCCAGCGGCTTATACGGGGACTATGGCTACACCTTC. This chain uses TRBV11-2 with TRBJ1-2; D is undetermined. The germline CDR1 and CDR2 sequences are SGHAT and FQNNGV. The CDR3 is 13 residues long. Based on the CDR3 plus reference TRBV11-2 and TRBJ1-2, the full variable domain is EAGVAQSPRYKIIEKRQSVAFWCNPISGHATLYWYQQILGQGPKLLIQFQNNGVVDDSQLPKDRFSAERLKGVDSTLKIQPAKLEDSAVYLCASGLYGDYGYTFGSGTRLTVV.

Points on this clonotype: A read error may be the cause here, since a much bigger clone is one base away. The CDR3 protein is CSATLGYEQYF. The CDR3 DNA reads TGCAGTGCTACCCTGGGTTACGAGCAGTACTTC. The rearrangement joins TRBV20-1 to TRBJ2-7; D remains ambiguous. This CDR3 comprises 11 residues. Trimming cost V 4 bases and J 4 bases, with 8 bases left between them. CDR1 is DFQATT, CDR2 SNEGSKA, per germline (reference sequence).

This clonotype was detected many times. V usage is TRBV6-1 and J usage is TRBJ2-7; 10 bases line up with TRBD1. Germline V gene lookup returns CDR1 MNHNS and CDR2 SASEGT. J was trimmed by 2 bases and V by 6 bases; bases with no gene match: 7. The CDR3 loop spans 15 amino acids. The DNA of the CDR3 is TGTGCCAGCAGGACCACCGACAGGGGGCCCTACGAGCAGTACTTC. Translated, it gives CASRTTDRGPYEQYF.

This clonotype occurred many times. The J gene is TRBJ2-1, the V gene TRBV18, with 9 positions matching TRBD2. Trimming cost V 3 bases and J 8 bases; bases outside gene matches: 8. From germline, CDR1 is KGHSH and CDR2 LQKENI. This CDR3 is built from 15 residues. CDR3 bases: TGTGCCAGCTCACCCCCCGCGGGAGGGCACGATGAGCAGTTCTTC. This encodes CASSPPAGGHDEQFF.

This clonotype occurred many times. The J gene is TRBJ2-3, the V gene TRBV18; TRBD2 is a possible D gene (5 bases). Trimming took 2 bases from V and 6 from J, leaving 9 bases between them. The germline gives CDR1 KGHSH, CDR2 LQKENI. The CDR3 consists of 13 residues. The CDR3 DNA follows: TGTGCCAGCTCACCAGACGGGGTGGATACGCAGTATTTT. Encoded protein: CASSPDGVDTQYF.

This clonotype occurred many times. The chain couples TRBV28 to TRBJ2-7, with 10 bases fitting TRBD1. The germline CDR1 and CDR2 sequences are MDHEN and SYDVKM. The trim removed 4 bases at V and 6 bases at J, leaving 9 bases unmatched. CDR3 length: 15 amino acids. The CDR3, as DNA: TGTGCCAGCAGTTCCACGGGACAGGGGATTAGCGAGCAGTACTTC. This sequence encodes CASSSTGQGISEQYF.

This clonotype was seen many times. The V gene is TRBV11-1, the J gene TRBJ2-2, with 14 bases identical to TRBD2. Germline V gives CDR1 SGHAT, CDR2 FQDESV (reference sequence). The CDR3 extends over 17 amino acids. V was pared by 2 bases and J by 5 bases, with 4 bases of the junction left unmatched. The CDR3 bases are TGTGCCAGCAGCTTATCGACTAGCGGGAGGGTTACCGGGGAGCTGTTTTTT. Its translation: CASSLSTSGRVTGELFF. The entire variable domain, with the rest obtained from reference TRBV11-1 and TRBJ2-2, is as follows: EAEVAQSPRYKITEKSQAVAFWCDPISGHATLYWYRQILGQGPELLVQFQDESVVDDSQLPKDRFSAERLKGVDSTLKIQPAELGDSAMYLCASSLSTSGRVTGELFFGEGSRLTVL.

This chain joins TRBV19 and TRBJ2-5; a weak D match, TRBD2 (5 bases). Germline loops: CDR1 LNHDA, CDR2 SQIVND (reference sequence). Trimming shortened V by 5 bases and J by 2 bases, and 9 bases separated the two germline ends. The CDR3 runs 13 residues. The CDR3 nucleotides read TGTGCCAGTAGTGCTAGCAGGCAAGAGACCCAGTACTTC. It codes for CASSASRQETQYF.

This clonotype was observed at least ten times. The CDR3 sequence: CATSRPWLEGGDSPLHF. DNA of the CDR3: TGTGCCACCAGCAGACCTTGGCTGGAAGGGGGTGACTCACCCCTCCACTTT. This chain links TRBV15 with TRBJ1-6; the D gene is possibly TRBD1 (6 bases). This CDR3 is 17 amino acids long. Trimming took 2 bases from V and 10 from J, leaving 21 bases between them. Looked up from germline, CDR1 is LNHNV and CDR2 is YYDKDF (reference sequence). Combining the CDR3 with reference TRBV15 and TRBJ1-6 gives the whole variable domain DAMVIQNPRYQVTQFGKPVTLSCSQTLNHNVMYWYQQKSSQAPKLLFHYYDKDFNNEADTPDNFQSRRPNTSFCFLDIRSPGLGDTAMYLCATSRPWLEGGDSPLHFGNGTRLTVT.

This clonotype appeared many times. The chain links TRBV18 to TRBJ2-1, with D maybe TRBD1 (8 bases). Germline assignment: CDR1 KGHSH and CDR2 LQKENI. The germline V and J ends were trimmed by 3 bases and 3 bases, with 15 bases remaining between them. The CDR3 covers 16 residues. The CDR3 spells CASSPRGGQVYNEQFF. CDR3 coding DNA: TGTGCCAGCTCACCCAGGGGGGGACAGGTCTACAATGAGCAGTTCTTC.

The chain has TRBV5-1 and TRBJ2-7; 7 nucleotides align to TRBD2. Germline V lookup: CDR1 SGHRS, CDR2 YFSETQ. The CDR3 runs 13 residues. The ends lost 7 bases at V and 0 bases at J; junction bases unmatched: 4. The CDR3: CASREAGSYEQYF. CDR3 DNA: TGCGCCAGCCGGGAGGCAGGCTCCTACGAGCAGTACTTC.

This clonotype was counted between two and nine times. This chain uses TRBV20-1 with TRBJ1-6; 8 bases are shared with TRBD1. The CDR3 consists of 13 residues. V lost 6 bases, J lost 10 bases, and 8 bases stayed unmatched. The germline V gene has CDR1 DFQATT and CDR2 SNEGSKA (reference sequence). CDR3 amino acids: CSAPQGANSPLHF. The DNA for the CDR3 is TGCAGTGCCCCTCAGGGGGCGAACTCACCCCTCCACTTT.

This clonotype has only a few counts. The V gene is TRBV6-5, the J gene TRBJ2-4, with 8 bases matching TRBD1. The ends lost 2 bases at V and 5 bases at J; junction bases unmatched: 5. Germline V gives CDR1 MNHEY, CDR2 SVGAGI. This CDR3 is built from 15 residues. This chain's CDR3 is CASSYIGQGENIQYF. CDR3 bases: TGTGCCAGCAGTTACATCGGACAGGGAGAAAACATTCAGTACTTC.

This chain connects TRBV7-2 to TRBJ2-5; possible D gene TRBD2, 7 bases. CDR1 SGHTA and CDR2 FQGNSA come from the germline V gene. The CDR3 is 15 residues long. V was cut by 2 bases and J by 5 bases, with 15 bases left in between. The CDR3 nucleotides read TGTGCCAGCAGCTTACCAAGGGGGGGTTTGGAGACCCAGTACTTC. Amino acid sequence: CASSLPRGGLETQYF.

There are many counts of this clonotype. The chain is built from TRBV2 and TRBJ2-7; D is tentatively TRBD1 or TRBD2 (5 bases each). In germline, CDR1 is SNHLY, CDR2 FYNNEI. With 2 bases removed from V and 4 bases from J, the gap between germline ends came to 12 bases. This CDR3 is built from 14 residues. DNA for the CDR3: TGTGCCAGCAGTGAAACGGGGCGTACTTACGAGCAGTACTTC. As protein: CASSETGRTYEQYF.

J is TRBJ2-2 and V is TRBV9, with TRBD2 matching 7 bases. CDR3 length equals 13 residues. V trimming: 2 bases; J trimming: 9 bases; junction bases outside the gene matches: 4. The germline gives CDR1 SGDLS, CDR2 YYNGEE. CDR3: CASSVRLARELFF. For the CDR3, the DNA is TGTGCCAGCAGCGTGAGACTAGCCCGGGAGCTGTTTTTT.